Listed below are T cell receptor beta chains from one sample, sequenced in a study of technical replicates of blood from a handful of donors. The assay was immunoSEQ multiplex PCR, and TCRdb's table has in-frame clones only and misses some. The sample shows tens of thousands of clones, around 94% of them seen only once. Material for sequencing was T cells isolated from PBMCs. Every receptor here comes from a human donor in good health. Each CDR3 is given with its conserved first and last residue. D genes are given only for firm matches. Clone size is stated in some rows and not others, as once, few, many or a class when expanded.

v_call,d_call,j_call,clone_size,cdr3_aa,cdr3_nt
TRBV18,-,TRBJ1-3,-,CASSPAGATRNTIYF,TGTGCCAGCTCACCCGCAGGGGCGACTAGAAACACCATATATTTT
TRBV28,-,TRBJ1-4,-,CASVTGQNEKLFF,TGTGCCAGCGTAACCGGACAGAATGAAAAACTGTTTTTT
TRBV5-1,-,TRBJ2-3,-,CASSLTGSTDTQYF,TGCGCCAGCAGCTTGACGGGGAGCACAGATACGCAGTATTTT
TRBV2,-,TRBJ2-7,-,CASSDIQNYEQYF,TGTGCCAGCAGTGATATACAGAACTACGAGCAGTACTTC
TRBV5-1,TRBD2,TRBJ2-1,-,CASSFSGSSYNEQFF,TGCGCCAGCAGCTTTAGCGGGAGCTCCTACAATGAGCAGTTCTTC
TRBV9,-,TRBJ2-3,-,CASSERAGSLTDTQYF,TGTGCCAGCAGCGAAAGGGCCGGGAGTCTCACAGATACGCAGTATTTT
TRBV14,-,TRBJ1-2,-,CASSQTMTGGYTF,TGTGCCAGCAGCCAGACCATGACAGGTGGCTACACCTTC
TRBV6-1,-,TRBJ2-3,-,CASSDRGLGTDTQYF,TGTGCCAGCAGTGACAGGGGCCTTGGGACAGATACGCAGTATTTT
TRBV28,-,TRBJ1-4,few,CALGVVSEKLFF,TGTGCTTTAGGGGTCGTAAGTGAAAAACTGTTTTTT
TRBV5-1,TRBD2,TRBJ2-1,-,CASSGGLAGRNQFF,TGCGCCAGCAGCGGGGGACTAGCGGGAAGGAACCAGTTCTTC
TRBV6-5,-,TRBJ1-4,few,CASSHNEKLFF,TGTGCCAGCAGTCATAATGAAAAACTGTTTTTT
TRBV7-3,TRBD2,TRBJ2-1,-,CASSLIPGGSVYYNEQFF,TGTGCCAGCAGCTTAATACCTGGCGGGAGCGTCTACTACAATGAGCAGTTCTTC
TRBV30,-,TRBJ2-1,-,CAWSVGRAGGNEQFF,TGTGCCTGGAGTGTAGGTCGGGCCGGAGGCAATGAGCAGTTCTTC
TRBV7-9,-,TRBJ1-1,few,CASSSDSAMAFF,TGTGCCAGCAGCTCGGACAGCGCGATGGCTTTCTTT
TRBV2,-,TRBJ2-1,-,CASSDLNEQFF,TGTGCCAGCAGTGATCTTAATGAGCAGTTCTTC
TRBV2,-,TRBJ2-7,-,CASSEIGEGDYEQYF,TGTGCCAGCAGTGAAATAGGGGAAGGGGACTACGAGCAGTACTTC
TRBV6-5,-,TRBJ2-3,once,CASSYSPGTDTQYF,TGTGCCAGCAGTTATTCGCCAGGCACAGATACGCAGTATTTT
TRBV6-1,TRBD1,TRBJ2-2,-,CASSENEGAGGTGELFF,TGTGCCAGCAGTGAAAATGAGGGGGCTGGAGGCACCGGGGAGCTGTTTTTT
TRBV2,-,TRBJ2-1,-,CAREGGDYNEQFF,TGTGCCAGGGAAGGGGGAGACTACAATGAGCAGTTCTTC
TRBV27,-,TRBJ1-1,-,CASSNQGKAKNTEAFF,TGTGCCAGCAGTAACCAGGGGAAAGCGAAAAACACTGAAGCTTTCTTT
TRBV7-8,-,TRBJ1-1,-,CASSSRDNTEAFF,TGTGCCAGCAGCAGCAGGGATAACACTGAAGCTTTCTTT
TRBV19,-,TRBJ1-1,-,CASSIGSQPNTEAFF,TGTGCCAGTAGTATAGGGAGTCAGCCGAACACTGAAGCTTTCTTT
TRBV19,TRBD2,TRBJ2-1,-,CASSIGWTSSNEQFF,TGTGCCAGTAGTATAGGCTGGACTAGTAGCAATGAGCAGTTCTTC
TRBV7-2,-,TRBJ1-5,once,CASSLDSSMRPQHF,TGTGCCAGCAGCTTAGACAGTTCCATGCGGCCCCAGCATTTT
TRBV5-4,-,TRBJ2-5,-,CASSSAGETQYF,TGTGCCAGCAGCTCAGCGGGCGAGACCCAGTACTTC
TRBV7-3,TRBD2,TRBJ2-1,-,CASSQGLAGGNEQFF,TGTGCCAGCAGCCAAGGGCTAGCGGGGGGAAATGAGCAGTTCTTC
TRBV4-2,-,TRBJ2-1,-,CASSQDSSTEFNEQFF,TGTGCCAGCAGCCAAGATTCCTCGACGGAGTTCAATGAGCAGTTCTTC
TRBV12-5,-,TRBJ2-5,once,CASGLAVQETQYF,TGTGCTAGTGGTTTAGCGGTACAAGAGACCCAGTACTTC
TRBV19,-,TRBJ2-1,-,CASSIAGPEQFF,TGTGCCAGTAGTATAGCAGGGCCTGAGCAGTTCTTC
TRBV5-6,-,TRBJ1-2,-,CASSLADSRLHTF,TGTGCCAGCAGCTTGGCGGACTCCAGACTTCACACCTTC